This T cell receptor (beta chain) is from a study of shared clonotypes between healthy human individuals. An even split of each subset's genomic DNA across several immunoSEQ plates was performed. This table comes from immunoSEQ multiplex PCR, and its TCRdb copy is limited to in-frame clones, with some not included. The data contain just under 350,000 clones, around 79% of them singletons. The V end was cut by 4 bases, the J end by 4 bases, with 17 bases between. The CDR3 spans 15 residues. Germline V CDR1 and CDR2: WNHNN, SYGVQD (reference sequence). The TCR was taken from a young man in good health. The chain couples TRBV10-1 to TRBJ2-7; D possibly corresponds to TRBD2 (5 bases). Sample: memory CD4+ T cells sorted from blood. Subset noted: CD45RA-negative fraction. Here the CDR3 DNA reads TGCGCCAGCAGTGCGTCGCTTGAGGGAATGTACGAGCAGTACTTC. This sequence encodes CASSASLEGMYEQYF.